The 27 T cell receptor beta chains reported below all come from one sample, sequenced in a study of shared clonotypes between healthy human individuals. Profiled with immunoSEQ multiplex PCR; TCRdb holds only in-frame clones, not every one. Among roughly 2 million clones listed, around 95% were seen once. Specimen: naive CD4+ T cells sorted from blood. Subset in this sample: CD45RA+ positively selected. Source of these receptors: a man between 18 and 35 years old in good health.

Details on this clone: The sample carries other DNA sequences with the same CDR3. The gene calls are TRBV5-1 and TRBJ2-5; no firm D call. The CDR3 contains 13 residues. V was clipped by 0 bases and J by 4 bases, with 7 bases between them. CDR1 is SGHRS, CDR2 YFSETQ, per germline. The CDR3 loop reads CASSLAPGETQYF. CDR3 DNA: TGCGCCAGCAGCTTGGCCCCGGGAGAGACCCAGTACTTC.

This clone appeared a few times. The chain is built from TRBV19 and TRBJ1-5; D ambiguous. The V end lost 5 bases, the J end lost 2 bases, and 16 bases lay between the germline ends. The germline gives CDR1 LNHDA, CDR2 SQIVND (reference sequence). The CDR3 contains 16 residues. The CDR3, as DNA: TGTGCCAGTAGTCCAAGGTCTGAAGGACGCAATCAGCCCCAGCATTTT. Translating gives CASSPRSEGRNQPQHF.

V usage is TRBV28 and J usage is TRBJ1-1, with 8 positions matching TRBD1. V lost 4 bases to trimming and J lost 0 bases; unmatched junction nucleotides: 7. Germline CDR1 reads MDHEN; CDR2 reads SYDVKM. The CDR3 length is 16 residues. For the CDR3, the DNA is TGTGCCAGCAGTTCCGCGGGACAGGCGATGAACACTGAAGCTTTCTTT. Translation: CASSSAGQAMNTEAFF.

Of note for this clone: One end of the junction is discordant with germline, which a read error may explain. In DNA, the CDR3 is TGTGCCAGCAGCCTAGCCCCAGGGAGTGGGTCACCCCTCCACTTT. It translates to CASSLAPGSGSPLHF. This sequence joins TRBV7-2 and TRBJ1-6, with D possibly matching TRBD1 (5 bases). The CDR3 totals 15 residues. CDR1 and CDR2 (germline): SGHTA, FQGNSA.

Turning to this clone: Within the sample, other DNA sequences also encode this same CDR3. The chain combines TRBV27 with TRBJ2-7, with TRBD2 matching over 14 bases. Germline lookup yields CDR1 MNHEY and CDR2 SMNVEV (reference sequence). V lost 5 bases, J lost 4 bases, and 4 bases stayed unmatched. The CDR3 totals 15 residues. The CDR3 is CASSPRLAGGYEQYF. As DNA, the CDR3 is TGTGCCAGCAGTCCCCGACTAGCGGGGGGGTACGAGCAGTACTTC.

The chain employs TRBV14 and TRBJ1-1; D gene ambiguous. Germline V gene sequence: CDR1 SGHDN, CDR2 FVKESK. The CDR3 length is 13 residues. V was clipped by 0 bases and J by 1 base, with 3 bases between them. In DNA, the CDR3 is TGTGCCAGCAGCCAAGAACCGAACACTGAAGCTTTCTTT. Its protein product is CASSQEPNTEAFF.

The chain has TRBV4-1 and TRBJ2-5; 7 bases are a match to TRBD2. From germline, CDR1 is MGHRA and CDR2 YSYEKL. Trimming at V came to 1 base and at J to 5 bases, leaving 7 bases not matched to a gene. CDR3 length equals 15 residues. The CDR3 sequence is CASSQGVSGSETQYF. As DNA, the CDR3 is TGCGCCAGCAGCCAAGGTGTTAGCGGGTCTGAGACCCAGTACTTC.

For the CDR3, the DNA is TGCGCCAGCAGCCAAGAGTTGGGGGAATACACCTTC. Translated, it gives CASSQELGEYTF. The chain joins TRBV4-3 to TRBJ1-2; possible D gene TRBD1, 5 bases. The germline CDR1 and CDR2 sequences are LGHNA and YSLEER. Trimming left V 0 bases short and J 11 bases short, with 10 bases between. This CDR3 is built from 12 residues.

V is TRBV19 and J is TRBJ1-3; 7 bases map to TRBD1. Germline loops: CDR1 LNHDA, CDR2 SQIVND (reference sequence). The CDR3 loop spans 15 amino acids. The ends lost 5 bases at V and 2 bases at J; junction bases unmatched: 6. The chain's CDR3 is CASSFGTVPGNTIYF. The CDR3 DNA reads as TGTGCCAGTAGTTTCGGGACAGTCCCTGGAAACACCATATATTTT.

In its sample, this clone was seen once. J is TRBJ1-4 and V is TRBV28, with a tentative D call TRBD1 (6 bases). The germline V gene encodes CDR1 MDHEN and CDR2 SYDVKM. V lost 5 bases and J lost 5, with 15 bases in between. The CDR3 is 15 amino acids. The CDR3 sequence: CASSGTGQRNEKLFF. In DNA form, the CDR3 reads TGTGCCAGCAGTGGTACGGGACAAAGGAATGAAAAACTGTTTTTT. Full variable domain (remainder filled in from reference TRBV28 and TRBJ1-4): DVKVTQSSRYLVKRTGEKVFLECVQDMDHENMFWYRQDPGLGLRLIYFSYDVKMKEKGDIPEGYSVSREKKERFSLILESASTNQTSMYLCASSGTGQRNEKLFFGSGTQLSVL.

This clone turned up a few times. The sample has other DNA sequences that encode this CDR3 too. The chain employs TRBV2 and TRBJ2-4; 10 positions agree with TRBD1. V shed 4 bases, J shed 8 bases, and the junction held 2 bases outside the gene matches. The CDR3 runs to 13 residues. The germline V gene encodes CDR1 SNHLY and CDR2 FYNNEI. CDR3 nucleotides: TGTGCCAGCAGTGCCGGGACAGGGGACATTCAGTACTTC. Encoded protein: CASSAGTGDIQYF.

CDR3: CASSAPGGSYNEQFF. The CDR3 region has the DNA TGTGCCAGCAGTGCCCCAGGGGGCTCCTACAATGAGCAGTTCTTC. The chain joins TRBV25-1 to TRBJ2-1; 7 bases match TRBD1. The V segment lost 4 bases and the J segment 0 bases; nucleotides outside the gene matches: 3. Germline CDR1 is MGHDK and CDR2 is SYGVNS. The CDR3 has 15 residues.

The rearrangement joins TRBV2 to TRBJ2-2; D not resolved. This CDR3 is 13 amino acids long. Trimming shortened V by 5 bases and J by 1 base, and 5 bases separated the two germline ends. From germline, CDR1 is SNHLY and CDR2 FYNNEI. The CDR3 loop reads CASSTQNTGELFF. CDR3 DNA sequence: TGTGCCAGCAGTACGCAGAACACCGGGGAGCTGTTTTTT. The whole variable domain, filled in from reference TRBV2 and TRBJ2-2, reads EPEVTQTPSHQVTQMGQEVILRCVPISNHLYFYWYRQILGQKVEFLVSFYNNEISEKSEIFDDQFSVERPDGSNFTLKIRSTKLEDSAMYFCASSTQNTGELFFGEGSRLTVL.

The V call is TRBV9, the J call TRBJ2-3; TRBD1 agrees at 9 bases. The ends lost 0 bases at V and 5 bases at J; junction bases unmatched: 10. Germline assignment: CDR1 SGDLS and CDR2 YYNGEE. The CDR3 has 17 amino acids. Here the CDR3 DNA reads TGTGCCAGCAGCGTAGCTACTACGGGACAGGGTGGAGATACGCAGTATTTT. Amino acid sequence: CASSVATTGQGGDTQYF.

The V and J genes are TRBV5-4 and TRBJ1-2; perhaps TRBD1 as D (6 bases). Germline V gene data show CDR1 as SGHNT and CDR2 as YYREEE (reference sequence). CDR3 length: 14 residues. The CDR3 reads CATSTGKANYGYTF. The CDR3 DNA sequence: TGTGCAACCTCCACAGGGAAAGCTAACTATGGCTACACCTTC.

The chain has TRBV7-2 and TRBJ2-5; 9 nucleotides line up with TRBD2. Germline lookup yields CDR1 SGHTA and CDR2 FQGNSA. Trimming took 0 bases from V and 4 from J; bases not matched to a gene: 6. The CDR3 spans 16 residues. The CDR3 region is CASSLAAASGVETQYF. For the CDR3, the DNA is TGTGCCAGCAGCTTAGCGGCGGCTAGCGGGGTAGAGACCCAGTACTTC.

The chain links TRBV5-1 to TRBJ2-2; 10 bases are shared with TRBD2. V dropped 7 bases and J dropped 7; count of bases not matched to a gene: 7. The CDR3 runs to 14 residues. From germline, CDR1 is SGHRS and CDR2 YFSETQ. Written as DNA, the CDR3 is TGCGCCAGCGGGGGGACTAGCGTTTTCGGGGAGCTGTTTTTT. Protein: CASGGTSVFGELFF.

The chain is built from TRBV29-1 and TRBJ2-4, with D unresolved. V lost 5 bases and J lost 1, with 6 bases in between. The CDR3 is made up of 12 amino acids. Germline lookup yields CDR1 SQVTM and CDR2 ANQGSEA. The CDR3 is CSVYGAKNIQYF. CDR3 nucleotides: TGCAGCGTTTACGGGGCCAAAAACATTCAGTACTTC.

This chain links TRBV6-5 with TRBJ2-3; 8 bases agree with TRBD2. V trimming: 8 bases; J trimming: 1 base; junction bases outside the gene matches: 8. The CDR3 is 15 amino acids. Germline values: CDR1 MNHEY, CDR2 SVGAGI. Here the CDR3 reads CASVAGGLGTDTQYF. CDR3 nucleotides: TGTGCCAGCGTGGCGGGGGGCCTTGGCACAGATACGCAGTATTTT.

V usage is TRBV13 and J usage is TRBJ2-7; D not certain. Germline CDR1 is PRHDT and CDR2 is FYEKMQ (reference sequence). The CDR3 contains 14 residues. Trimming took off 4 bases at V and 6 bases at J, with 16 bases between the two ends. The CDR3 loop is CASSSRIDWVEQYF. The CDR3 DNA reads as TGTGCCAGCAGCTCACGAATAGATTGGGTCGAGCAGTACTTC.

The chain links TRBV2 to TRBJ2-7; D is unclear. The germline V gene has CDR1 SNHLY and CDR2 FYNNEI. This CDR3 has 15 residues. The V gene lost 4 bases and the J gene lost 0 bases, with 13 bases spanning the gap. The CDR3 DNA reads TGTGCCAGCAGTGCTGAGGACGGTAACTCCTACGAGCAGTACTTC. Its translation is CASSAEDGNSYEQYF.

V and J are TRBV6-5 and TRBJ2-1, with a possible D match to TRBD2 (5 bases). V gave up 4 bases and J gave up 9 bases, with 13 bases separating them. Germline V gene sequence: CDR1 MNHEY, CDR2 SVGAGI. CDR3 length: 13 amino acids. CDR3 in DNA: TGTGCCAGCAGTTTGTTCAGAGGAGGTGAGCAGTTCTTC. Its translation: CASSLFRGGEQFF.

The V and J genes are TRBV28 and TRBJ2-5; possibly TRBD2 for D (5 bases). Trimming left V 6 bases short and J 5 bases short, with 16 bases between. The CDR3 sequence is 14 residues long. CDR1 is MDHEN, CDR2 SYDVKM, per germline. The DNA for the CDR3 is TGTGCCAGCAGACTAAAGACGGGAAGGGAGACCCAGTACTTC. Protein product: CASRLKTGRETQYF.

This chain uses TRBV30 with TRBJ1-1; D ambiguous. The V end lost 4 bases, the J end lost 4 bases, and 13 bases lay between the germline ends. CDR1 is GTSNPN, CDR2 SVGIG, per germline (reference sequence). The CDR3 runs to 13 residues. The DNA of the CDR3 is TGTGCCTGGAATAGAGGGTCTGTCACTGAAGCTTTCTTT. Translating gives CAWNRGSVTEAFF.

This clone was picked up a small number of times. V is TRBV7-9 and J is TRBJ1-2, with no clear D. This CDR3 has 16 residues. V lost 1 base and J lost 0, with 12 bases in between. The V gene's germline CDR1 is SEHNR and CDR2 FQNEAQ (reference sequence). The CDR3 nucleotides are TGTGCCAGCAGCTTAGTATTAGGTTCAGCTAACTATGGCTACACCTTC. Translated: CASSLVLGSANYGYTF.

V is TRBV19 and J is TRBJ2-1, with D perhaps matching TRBD2 (5 bases). Trimming stripped 7 bases from V and 5 bases from J, with 15 bases between. CDR1 and CDR2 (germline): LNHDA, SQIVND (reference sequence). The CDR3 loop spans 14 amino acids. The CDR3, as DNA: TGTGCCAGTACCGACGGGGATACCCACAATGAGCAGTTCTTC. Amino acid sequence: CASTDGDTHNEQFF.

The chain uses TRBV11-2 and TRBJ2-5, with a possible D match to TRBD2 (6 bases). This CDR3 region has 13 residues. CDR1 is SGHAT, CDR2 FQNNGV, per germline. Trimming removed 3 bases from V and 2 bases from J, with 7 bases in between. For the CDR3, the DNA is TGTGCCAGCAGCTTGCGGGGTCAAGAGACCCAGTACTTC. Amino acid sequence: CASSLRGQETQYF.